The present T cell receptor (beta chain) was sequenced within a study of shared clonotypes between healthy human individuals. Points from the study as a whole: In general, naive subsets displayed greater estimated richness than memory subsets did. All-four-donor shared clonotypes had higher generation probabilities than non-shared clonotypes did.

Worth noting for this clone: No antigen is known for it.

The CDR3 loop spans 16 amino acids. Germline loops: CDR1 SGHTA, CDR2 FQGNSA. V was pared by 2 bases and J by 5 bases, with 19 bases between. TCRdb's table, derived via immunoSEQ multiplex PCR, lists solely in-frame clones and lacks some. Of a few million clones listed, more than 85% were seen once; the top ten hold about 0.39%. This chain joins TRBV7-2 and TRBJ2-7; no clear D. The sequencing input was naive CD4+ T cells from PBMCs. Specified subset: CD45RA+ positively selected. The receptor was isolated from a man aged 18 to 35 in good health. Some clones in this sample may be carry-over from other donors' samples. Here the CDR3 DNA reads TGTGCCAGCAGCTTAAATGCTAGAAGTAATAGAGACGAGCAGTACTTC. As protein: CASSLNARSNRDEQYF.